The 27 T cell receptor beta chains presented below share a single source sample, sequenced in a study of cytotoxic CD8 clonotypes in ibrutinib-treated CLL (TCRdb year 2021). The time point label here, explained by the study, means: around 25 months on ibrutinib. Library prep was done by the immunoSEQ multiplex PCR assay. Drawn from immuneACCESS, this table holds only the in-frame rearrangements with V and J called that TCRdb kept. Clones are partly lost; checked studies trace under half to an unresolved V gene and leave the rest unexplained. The sample table lists over 95,000 clones, approximately 56% of them with a count of one. The top ten clonotypes cover 30% to 45% of the sample. The specimen was PBMCs, collected after 24 months of ibrutinib treatment. The origin of the receptors is a human donor with chronic lymphocytic leukemia.

This sequence joins TRBV30 and TRBJ2-1; TRBD1 aligns across 7 bases. This CDR3 has 15 amino acids. Germline CDR1 GTSNPN, CDR2 SVGIG (reference sequence). With V trimmed by 3 bases and J by 0 bases, 5 bases remained unmatched. CDR3 protein: CAWSPGGSSYNEQFF. The CDR3 DNA reads as TGTGCCTGGAGCCCAGGGGGTAGCTCCTACAATGAGCAGTTCTTC.

This chain joins TRBV28 and TRBJ1-5; D perhaps matches TRBD1 (5 bases). The CDR3 length is 13 residues. V was shortened by 8 bases and J by 4 bases, with 12 bases between the two germline ends. CDR1 is MDHEN and CDR2 is SYDVKM in the germline V gene. DNA of the CDR3: TGTGCCAGCCGGCTCCAGGGTAATCAGCCCCAGCATTTT. This codes for CASRLQGNQPQHF.

The J gene is TRBJ1-2, the V gene TRBV7-3; no definite D call. The CDR3 consists of 12 residues. Trimming shortened V by 4 bases and J by 8 bases, and 11 bases separated the two germline ends. Per the germline V gene, CDR1 is SGHTA and CDR2 is FQGTGA. The CDR3 nucleotides read TGTGCCAGCAGCTCCAGCCTATCGGGCTACACCTTC. Protein product: CASSSSLSGYTF. Filled out from reference TRBV7-3 and TRBJ1-2, the complete variable domain reads GAGVSQTPSNKVTEKGKYVELRCDPISGHTALYWYRQSLGQGPEFLIYFQGTGAADDSGLPNDRFFAVRPEGSVSTLKIQRTERGDSAVYLCASSSSLSGYTFGSGTRLTVV.

Only one count was recorded for this clone. V is TRBV6-5 and J is TRBJ1-6, with 7 bases that match TRBD1. V lost 0 bases, J lost 13 bases, and 6 bases stayed unmatched. In germline, CDR1 is MNHEY, CDR2 SVGAGI. This CDR3 has 14 residues. CDR3 nucleotide sequence: TGTGCCAGCAGTTACTCAGGACAGGACAGGCCCCTCCACTTT. It specifies CASSYSGQDRPLHF.

The chain recombines TRBV11-3 with TRBJ2-1, with 8 positions matching TRBD1. CDR3 size: 17 residues. V was clipped by 1 base and J by 7 bases; unmatched bases: 12. Germline V gene lookup returns CDR1 SGHNT and CDR2 YENEEA. The CDR3 is CASSLASGTGRGNEQFF. DNA of the CDR3: TGTGCCAGCAGCTTAGCCTCCGGGACAGGTCGAGGTAATGAGCAGTTCTTC.

The chain joins TRBV29-1 to TRBJ1-2; 9 positions match TRBD1. The germline V gene encodes CDR1 SQVTM and CDR2 ANQGSEA. The trim removed 7 bases at V and 9 bases at J, leaving 9 bases unmatched. The CDR3 length is 12 residues. In DNA form, the CDR3 reads TGCAGCGAGCTGGGACAGGGTATGAGCTACACCTTC. Residues: CSELGQGMSYTF.

This clone was seen once. The chain joins TRBV7-8 to TRBJ1-1, with D unresolved. Germline CDR1 and CDR2: SGHVS and FQNEAQ. The V gene lost 5 bases and the J gene lost 1 base, with 2 bases spanning the gap. This CDR3 is built from 11 residues. CDR3 protein: CASSQNTEAFF. For the CDR3, the DNA is TGTGCCAGCAGCCAGAACACTGAAGCTTTCTTT.

This sequence joins TRBV5-6 and TRBJ1-3; D is ambiguous. Deletions cut 4 bases from V and 0 bases from J, with 20 bases between. The CDR3 is 18 residues long. Germline V gene sequence: CDR1 SGHDT, CDR2 YYEEEE. The CDR3 sequence is CASSIISPAIFSGNTIYF. The CDR3 DNA reads TGTGCCAGCAGCATTATCTCCCCGGCCATCTTCTCTGGAAACACCATATATTTT.

This chain links TRBV25-1 with TRBJ1-1; 9 positions agree with TRBD1. CDR1 MGHDK and CDR2 SYGVNS come from the germline V gene. After removal of 7 bases from V and 1 base from J, the junction contained 1 base not matched to a gene. This CDR3 comprises 13 residues. CDR3 DNA: TGTGCCAGCAAGGACAGGGGGAACACTGAAGCTTTCTTT. This encodes CASKDRGNTEAFF.

The rearrangement links TRBV11-1 to TRBJ2-7; D is perhaps TRBD2 (5 bases). V dropped 0 bases and J dropped 0 bases, with 9 bases sitting between them. There are 15 residues in the CDR3. Germline V gene data show CDR1 as SGHAT and CDR2 as FQDESV (reference sequence). The CDR3 coding sequence is TGTGCCAGCAGCTTAGCGTCCGGAGGCTCCTACGAGCAGTACTTC. This gives the protein CASSLASGGSYEQYF.

The table lists this clone with many counts. The V gene is TRBV25-1, the J gene TRBJ1-1; D gene unclear. Trimming removed 5 bases from V and 5 bases from J, with 9 bases in between. Per the germline V gene, CDR1 is MGHDK and CDR2 is SYGVNS. The CDR3 loop spans 12 amino acids. For the CDR3, the DNA is TGTGCCAGCAGTCAACACGGTACTGAAGCTTTCTTT. Protein: CASSQHGTEAFF.

The rearrangement joins TRBV19 to TRBJ1-5; D possibly corresponds to TRBD1 (5 bases). Per germline, CDR1 LNHDA and CDR2 SQIVND (reference sequence). This CDR3 spans 14 amino acids. Deletions cut 5 bases from V and 1 base from J, with 9 bases between. CDR3 sequence: CASSFRDSNQPQHF. The CDR3 DNA reads TGTGCCAGTAGTTTCAGGGACAGCAATCAGCCCCAGCATTTT.

This chain links TRBV30 with TRBJ1-4, with D unclear. The V and J ends lost 0 bases and 3 bases respectively, with 11 bases between them. Germline-derived CDR1 and CDR2 are GTSNPN and SVGIG (reference sequence). The CDR3 spans 15 residues. The CDR3 DNA reads as TGTGCCTGGAGTGTAGGGAGGGCATCTAATGAAAAACTGTTTTTT. This sequence encodes CAWSVGRASNEKLFF.

This clone was picked up a small number of times. The chain links TRBV7-9 to TRBJ2-1; possibly TRBD1 for D (6 bases). The CDR3 loop spans 18 amino acids. The V end was cut by 5 bases, the J end by 0 bases, with 20 bases between. CDR1 is SEHNR, CDR2 FQNEAQ, per germline (reference sequence). CDR3 region: CASSPRGYGESSYNEQFF. In nucleotides, the CDR3 is TGTGCCAGCAGCCCGAGGGGGTACGGGGAGAGCTCCTACAATGAGCAGTTCTTC.

This clone was counted a few times. V usage is TRBV30 and J usage is TRBJ1-1; the D gene is possibly TRBD1 (5 bases). The CDR3 has 15 amino acids. CDR1 and CDR2 from the germline V gene are GTSNPN and SVGIG (reference sequence). The germline V and J ends were trimmed by 1 base and 1 base, with 13 bases remaining between them. CDR3: CAWSEGALRNTEAFF. The CDR3 DNA sequence: TGTGCCTGGAGTGAAGGGGCCCTACGGAACACTGAAGCTTTCTTT.

This chain connects TRBV7-9 to TRBJ1-6; tentatively, D is TRBD1 (5 bases). The CDR3 runs to 15 residues. The ends were cut back, 5 bases at V and 9 bases at J, with 17 bases in the middle. Germline V gene sequence: CDR1 SEHNR, CDR2 FQNEAQ (reference sequence). CDR3 loop: CASSPSGASGSPLHF. DNA of the CDR3: TGTGCCAGCAGCCCCTCCGGGGCATCGGGTTCACCCCTCCACTTT.

This chain connects TRBV7-2 to TRBJ2-3; weak D call: TRBD2 (5 bases). This CDR3 is 14 amino acids long. Germline loops: CDR1 SGHTA, CDR2 FQGNSA. Trimming removed 1 base from V and 2 bases from J, with 7 bases in between. CDR3 nucleotide sequence: TGTGCCAGCAGCTTAGTCGGGGTCACAGATACGCAGTATTTT. Its protein is CASSLVGVTDTQYF.

The chain is built from TRBV7-2 and TRBJ1-3; D is unresolved. Germline CDR1 reads SGHTA; CDR2 reads FQGNSA. The V gene lost 1 base and the J gene lost 4 bases, with 11 bases spanning the gap. There are 15 residues in the CDR3. CDR3 protein: CASSLGSGRGNTIYF. The CDR3 DNA sequence: TGTGCCAGCAGCTTAGGGTCGGGCAGGGGAAACACCATATATTTT.

This chain links TRBV30 with TRBJ1-2; TRBD1 agrees at 8 bases. This CDR3 has 13 residues. J lost 2 bases, V lost 3 bases, and 2 bases had no gene match. CDR1 is GTSNPN, CDR2 SVGIG, per germline (reference sequence). CDR3 in DNA: TGTGCCTGGAGGACAGGGGCCAACTATGGCTACACCTTC. Encoded protein: CAWRTGANYGYTF.

This chain joins TRBV6-1 and TRBJ1-5; TRBD1 matches 9 bases. This CDR3 contains 16 residues. Germline trimming cut 4 bases from V and 0 bases from J; bases unmatched to any gene: 4. The germline V gene has CDR1 MNHNS and CDR2 SASEGT. CDR3 nucleotide sequence: TGTGCCAGCAGTGGACAGGGGGGTTATAGCAATCAGCCCCAGCATTTT. This codes for CASSGQGGYSNQPQHF.

V gene TRBV2 combines with J gene TRBJ2-5, with D possibly being TRBD1 (6 bases). Germline CDR1 SNHLY, CDR2 FYNNEI. V was pared by 1 base and J by 5 bases, with 14 bases between. The CDR3 runs to 15 residues. The CDR3 DNA is TGTGCCAGCAGTGAAGGTGTAGGGGGAGTGGAGACCCAGTACTTC. Amino acids: CASSEGVGGVETQYF. Full variable domain (outside the CDR3, taken from reference TRBV2 and TRBJ2-5): EPEVTQTPSHQVTQMGQEVILRCVPISNHLYFYWYRQILGQKVEFLVSFYNNEISEKSEIFDDQFSVERPDGSNFTLKIRSTKLEDSAMYFCASSEGVGGVETQYFGPGTRLLVL.

V gene TRBV9 combines with J gene TRBJ2-7; a weak D match, TRBD1 (5 bases). Germline CDR1 and CDR2: SGDLS and YYNGEE. Trimming took 2 bases from V and 1 from J, leaving 10 bases between them. This CDR3 comprises 14 residues. The CDR3 DNA reads as TGTGCCAGCAGCGTGGGCAGGGTATCCTACGAGCAGTACTTC. Its protein is CASSVGRVSYEQYF.

V usage is TRBV11-2 and J usage is TRBJ2-7, with 7 nucleotides matching TRBD1. The CDR3 runs 14 residues. V trimming: 5 bases; J trimming: 4 bases; junction bases outside the gene matches: 8. Germline V lookup: CDR1 SGHAT, CDR2 FQNNGV. CDR3 in amino acids: CASSPSGGPYEQYF. CDR3 bases: TGTGCCAGCAGCCCGTCAGGGGGACCATACGAGCAGTACTTC.

This clone was seen only once. This chain joins TRBV20-1 and TRBJ2-7, with 7 nucleotides matching TRBD1. Per the germline V gene, CDR1 is DFQATT and CDR2 is SNEGSKA (reference sequence). CDR3 length: 11 amino acids. The CDR3 spells CSGTVNYEQYF. CDR3 in DNA: TGCAGCGGGACAGTCAACTACGAGCAGTACTTC.

V usage is TRBV11-3 and J usage is TRBJ2-3; D is uncertain. V lost 2 bases to trimming and J lost 2 bases, with 5 bases between them. The germline V gene has CDR1 SGHNT and CDR2 YENEEA. The CDR3 spans 13 residues. The CDR3 spells CASSLPDTDTQYF. Written as DNA, the CDR3 is TGTGCCAGCAGCTTACCCGACACAGATACGCAGTATTTT.

The chain couples TRBV2 to TRBJ1-1; TRBD1 matches 8 bases. The trim removed 1 base at V and 11 bases at J, leaving 9 bases unmatched. Germline V lookup: CDR1 SNHLY, CDR2 FYNNEI. CDR3 length equals 14 residues. CDR3 residues: CASSEEGQASWAFF. The CDR3 DNA reads as TGTGCCAGCAGTGAAGAGGGACAGGCTTCGTGGGCTTTCTTT.

The CDR3 loop reads CASIPNSGDRYTDTQYF. DNA for the CDR3: TGTGCCAGCATCCCCAACTCGGGAGACAGGTACACAGATACGCAGTATTTT. J is TRBJ2-3 and V is TRBV28; tentatively, D is TRBD1 or TRBD2 (6 bases each). The CDR3 has 17 amino acids. CDR1 MDHEN and CDR2 SYDVKM come from the germline V gene. Deletions cut 7 bases from V and 2 bases from J, with 22 bases between.